What follows are 3 T cell receptor beta chains derived from one specimen sequenced in a study of shared clonotypes between healthy human individuals. Method: immunoSEQ multiplex PCR; TCRdb's copy keeps in-frame clones and lacks some. Of approximately 320,000 clones detected, less than 85% appear once; the ten largest clones hold about a tenth. The sample taken for sequencing was memory CD4+ T cells sorted from blood. Subset indicated: CD45RA-negative fraction. The source is a man younger than 45 in good health.

This clone occurred a few times. The CDR3 reads CASREPQGTEAFF. The CDR3 bases are TGTGCCAGCCGGGAGCCCCAGGGCACTGAAGCTTTCTTT. The V gene is TRBV6-5, the J gene TRBJ1-1; D is possibly TRBD1 (5 bases). CDR1 is MNHEY, CDR2 SVGAGI, per germline. V lost 8 bases, J lost 4 bases, and 14 bases lay in between. The CDR3 loop spans 13 amino acids.

The V gene is TRBV6-1, the J gene TRBJ1-3, with a weak D call TRBD1 (6 bases). The CDR3 runs to 15 residues. Germline V gene lookup returns CDR1 MNHNS and CDR2 SASEGT. V was cut by 0 bases and J by 4 bases, with 10 bases left in between. The CDR3 sequence is CASSEAVRGGNTIYF. The CDR3 nucleotides read TGTGCCAGCAGTGAAGCGGTCAGGGGAGGAAACACCATATATTTT.

This clone was counted many times. CDR3 residues: CATSNLGAYEQYF. As DNA, the CDR3 is TGTGCCACCAGCAATCTGGGCGCCTACGAGCAGTACTTC. The chain recombines TRBV15 with TRBJ2-7; D unclear. Germline V gene lookup returns CDR1 LNHNV and CDR2 YYDKDF (reference sequence). The CDR3 spans 13 residues. V was cut by 4 bases and J by 2 bases, with 9 bases left in between.